The 18 T cell receptor beta chains reported below all come from one sample, sequenced in a study of blood T cell repertoires in COVID-19. The repertoire was sequenced with immunoSEQ multiplex PCR; TCRdb's copy has only in-frame clones and lacks some. The table lists about 80,000 clones, over 70% of them singletons. Source material: peripheral blood. The receptors were sampled from a man aged 50 to 59 with active or convalescent COVID-19.

A few counts support this clone. The V and J genes are TRBV5-6 and TRBJ1-2; 9 nucleotides agree with TRBD1. The CDR3 extends over 13 amino acids. The V gene end was trimmed by 2 bases and the J gene end by 8 bases; junction bases not matched to a gene: 4. CDR1 and CDR2 from the germline V gene are SGHDT and YYEEEE. In nucleotides, the CDR3 is TGTGCCAGCAGCTTACGGACAGGGGTGGGCTACACCTTC. It specifies CASSLRTGVGYTF.

This clone was seen a few times. The CDR3 DNA reads TGTGCCAGTAGTATTAGGAGGACAGCACCAGAGAACACTGAAGCTTTCTTT. Protein sequence: CASSIRRTAPENTEAFF. V and J are TRBV19 and TRBJ1-1, with a possible D match to TRBD1 (6 bases). CDR3 length: 17 residues. V was cut by 3 bases and J by 1 base, with 18 bases left in between. Per germline, CDR1 LNHDA and CDR2 SQIVND (reference sequence).

The gene calls are TRBV4-2 and TRBJ2-5; the D gene is possibly TRBD2 (5 bases). V gave up 0 bases and J gave up 5 bases, with 16 bases separating them. The CDR3 is 16 amino acids. Looked up from germline, CDR1 is LGHNA and CDR2 is YNFKEQ. CDR3 coding DNA: TGTGCCAGCAGCCAAGAAACTAGGGTTGTTTCTGAGACCCAGTACTTC. Translation: CASSQETRVVSETQYF.

This clone has only one observation. V usage is TRBV19 and J usage is TRBJ2-7; D remains unclear. Looked up from germline, CDR1 is LNHDA and CDR2 is SQIVND (reference sequence). The CDR3 runs 14 residues. Trimming left V 3 bases short and J 6 bases short, with 15 bases between. CDR3 coding DNA: TGTGCCAGTAGTATGCAGGCCTCAAATACCGAGCAGTACTTC. Translating gives CASSMQASNTEQYF. Supplemented by reference TRBV19 and TRBJ2-7, the full variable domain reads DGGITQSPKYLFRKEGQNVTLSCEQNLNHDAMYWYRQDPGQGLRLIYYSQIVNDFQKGDIAEGYSVSREKKESFPLTVTSAQKNPTAFYLCASSMQASNTEQYFGPGTRLTVT.

To note about this clone: The junction departs from the called germline gene at one end, perhaps through a read error. This rearrangement joins TRBV9 to TRBJ2-1, with TRBD2 matching 9 bases. This CDR3 is built from 15 residues. From germline, CDR1 is SGDLS and CDR2 YYNGEE. The CDR3: CASSPSLAGKVERFF. In nucleotides, the CDR3 is TGTGCCAGCAGCCCCAGTCTAGCGGGGAAAGTGGAGCGGTTCTTC.

This chain joins TRBV30 and TRBJ2-2, with no clear D. CDR1 and CDR2 from the germline V gene are GTSNPN and SVGIG (reference sequence). The CDR3 is made up of 15 amino acids. The V end lost 0 bases, the J end lost 1 base, and 9 bases lay between the germline ends. The chain's CDR3 is CAWSVQQKNTGELFF. The CDR3 coding sequence is TGTGCCTGGAGTGTACAGCAAAAGAACACCGGGGAGCTGTTTTTT.

The chain uses TRBV7-9 and TRBJ2-7; D call uncertain. This CDR3 has 12 residues. V was pared by 2 bases and J by 9 bases, with 11 bases between. Germline V gene sequence: CDR1 SEHNR, CDR2 FQNEAQ (reference sequence). CDR3 nucleotide sequence: TGTGCCAGCAGCTTAATGCAGGCACTGCAGTACTTC. Translating it yields CASSLMQALQYF. The full variable domain, completed using reference TRBV7-9 and TRBJ2-7, is DTGVSQNPRHKITKRGQNVTFRCDPISEHNRLYWYRQTLGQGPEFLTYFQNEAQLEKSRLLSDRFSAERPKGSFSTLEIQRTEQGDSAMYLCASSLMQALQYFGPGTRLTVT.

The chain has TRBV3-1 (or the pseudogene TRBV3-2) and TRBJ2-7; TRBD1 is a possible D gene (5 bases). This CDR3 has 15 residues. Germline CDR1 reads LGHDT; CDR2 reads YNNKEL (reference sequence). V was cut by 4 bases and J by 0 bases, with 13 bases left in between. The CDR3 protein is CASSPVAGRSYEQYF. In DNA, the CDR3 is TGTGCCAGCAGCCCCGTCGCAGGGCGCTCCTACGAGCAGTACTTC.

This clone has just one count. The V call is TRBV6-5, the J call TRBJ1-2, with TRBD1 matching over 11 bases. The CDR3 runs 14 residues. In germline, CDR1 is MNHEY, CDR2 SVGAGI. Trimming removed 8 bases from V and 7 bases from J; junction bases left unmatched: 9. The CDR3 region is CASLRTGGAGGYTF. CDR3 bases: TGTGCCAGCCTTCGGACAGGGGGCGCGGGTGGCTACACCTTC.

This clone has only one observation. The gene calls are TRBV5-1 and TRBJ1-2, with D possibly TRBD1 on 6 matching bases. The CDR3 is 16 amino acids. The germline V gene encodes CDR1 SGHRS and CDR2 YFSETQ. Deletions cut 1 base from V and 5 bases from J, with 18 bases between. The CDR3 sequence is CASSLSRDIVRYGYTF. The CDR3 DNA follows: TGCGCCAGCAGCTTGAGCAGGGACATAGTTCGGTATGGCTACACCTTC.

This chain links TRBV6-6 with TRBJ2-1; D might be TRBD1 (5 bases). V was shortened by 7 bases and J by 7 bases, with 11 bases between the two germline ends. Germline CDR1 and CDR2: MNHNY and SVGAGI (reference sequence). This CDR3 has 12 residues. The CDR3 region is CASTKQGNEQFF. CDR3 DNA: TGTGCCAGCACCAAGCAGGGTAATGAGCAGTTCTTC.

This clone is categorized as medium-sized (0.01 to 0.1%). V is TRBV5-3 and J is TRBJ2-5, with TRBD2 identical over 7 bases. TRBV5-3 qualifies as an ORF whose function is uncertain. The CDR3 sequence is 15 residues long. Unmatched junction bases numbered 10, after V lost 3 bases and J lost 5 bases. The chain's CDR3 is CARSSGGPSGETQYF. CDR3 DNA: TGTGCCAGAAGCTCGGGAGGACCTAGTGGGGAGACCCAGTACTTC.

The genes are TRBV5-1 and TRBJ2-5, with D possibly being TRBD1 (6 bases). V lost 4 bases to trimming and J lost 1 base, with 11 bases between them. The CDR3 runs to 14 residues. CDR1 and CDR2 (germline): SGHRS, YFSETQ. The CDR3 bases are TGCGCCAGCAGCGAACAGGGCGCCCAAGAGACCCAGTACTTC. This codes for CASSEQGAQETQYF.

The gene calls are TRBV1 and TRBJ2-3; the tabulated D call, TRBD1, remains unverified against the DNA. TRBV1 is an annotated pseudogene. The length of the CDR3 is 17 residues. The CDR3 is CTSSQRGGLISTDTQYF. As DNA, the CDR3 is TGCACCAGCAGCCAGCGTGGGGGCCTTATCTCGACAGATACGCAGTATTTT.

The chain couples TRBV5-1 to TRBJ1-2; 9 bases line up with TRBD1. V dropped 0 bases and J dropped 4; count of bases not matched to a gene: 13. Germline V gene data show CDR1 as SGHRS and CDR2 as YFSETQ. This CDR3 is 18 amino acids long. In nucleotides, the CDR3 is TGCGCCAGCAGCTTGGCCCCGATCGGGACAGGGTATAGCTATGGCTACACCTTC. This sequence encodes CASSLAPIGTGYSYGYTF.

The CDR3 sequence is CASKAGLRTDTQYF. The DNA of the CDR3 is TGTGCCAGCAAGGCTGGCTTGCGGACAGATACGCAGTATTTT. The chain links TRBV7-8 to TRBJ2-3; D is uncertain. Germline-derived CDR1 and CDR2 are SGHVS and FQNEAQ. V shed 7 bases and J shed 3 bases, with 14 bases lying between them. This CDR3 is built from 14 residues.

This sequence joins TRBV5-1 and TRBJ1-2; 10 bases line up with TRBD1. CDR1 and CDR2 from the germline V gene are SGHRS and YFSETQ. This CDR3 region has 15 residues. The trim removed 4 bases at V and 2 bases at J, leaving 5 bases unmatched. The CDR3 region has the DNA TGCGCCAGCAGCCCCGGACAGGGGGGAAACTATGGCTACACCTTC. Translating it yields CASSPGQGGNYGYTF.

This chain joins TRBV5-6 and TRBJ2-7, with D perhaps matching TRBD1 (6 bases). This CDR3 is 14 amino acids long. V shed 4 bases and J shed 0 bases, with 11 bases lying between them. Germline V gives CDR1 SGHDT, CDR2 YYEEEE. The CDR3 nucleotides read TGTGCCAGCAGCCCCGGGACATACTCCTACGAGCAGTACTTC. Translation: CASSPGTYSYEQYF.